This T cell receptor (beta chain) was recorded in a study of beta chain features in type 1 diabetes. Study overall: Analysis included 107,917,701 sorted cells drawn from all samples.

The authors reverse transcribed all of the isolated RNA, so sequencing captured expressed TCRB transcripts. TCRdb keeps only in-frame clones here, not all; method: immunoSEQ multiplex PCR. The sample lists a few hundred thousand clones; more than 15% were seen once. Study-level results: Short templates might get an advantage during PCR, and this would be equal in patients and controls. Type 1 diabetes patients had fewer VDJ junction insertions and more deletions. In comparison with healthy donors, patients had naive, central memory and Treg TCRB repertoires that appeared more similar. Type 1 diabetes patients had TCRB CDR3s that were shorter (moderately but significantly so) in all four CD4+ subsets.

Per the germline V gene, CDR1 is SEHNR and CDR2 is FQNEAQ (reference sequence). The length of the CDR3 is 10 residues. Deletions cut 10 bases from V and 6 bases from J, with 7 bases between. Notes on this clone: The antigen is unknown.

The source is a man aged 25 to 45 with type 1 diabetes. The rearrangement uses TRBV7-9 and TRBJ2-1, with D unclear. Sequenced input: naive CD4+ T cells from blood. CDR3 nucleotide sequence: TGTGCCACCCGAGCCAATGAGCAGTTCTTC. Translated: CATRANEQFF.